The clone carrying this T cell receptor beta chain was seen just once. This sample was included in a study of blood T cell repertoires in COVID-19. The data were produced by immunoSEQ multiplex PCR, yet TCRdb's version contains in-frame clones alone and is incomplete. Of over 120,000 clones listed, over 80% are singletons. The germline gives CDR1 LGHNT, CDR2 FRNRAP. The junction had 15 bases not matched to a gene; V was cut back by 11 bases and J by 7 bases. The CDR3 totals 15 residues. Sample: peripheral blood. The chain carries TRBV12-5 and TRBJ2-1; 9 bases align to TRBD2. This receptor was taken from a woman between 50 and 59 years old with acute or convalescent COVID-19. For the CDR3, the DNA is TGTGCTGACCTCCCGGGCGGGGGGGCTTGGAATGAGCAGTTCTTC. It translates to CADLPGGGAWNEQFF.